This T cell receptor beta chain was captured in a study of T cell clonotyping in hematopoietic cell transplantation. This clone has a single count. Its antigen remains unidentified. Germline V CDR1 and CDR2: SGHVS, FQNEAQ. Trimming removed 8 bases from V and 4 bases from J, with 14 bases in between. CDR3 length equals 13 residues. The assay was immunoSEQ multiplex PCR, and TCRdb's table has in-frame clones only and misses some. The repertoire holds roughly 14,000 clones, with around 86% as singletons. Study outcomes and limitations: At the given depth, recipient repertoires were over 97% de novo clonotypes. Graft donor and pretransplant recipient Inverse Simpson Index values predicted broader posttransplant TCR diversity. Recipient TCR diversity dropped after transplant; expanded clonotypes rose from day 30 to 180.

This TCR was recovered from a male patient aged 50 to 60 who had an allogeneic stem cell transplant from an unrelated donor, so T cells may come from the graft donor. Some clones in this sample may be carry-over from other donors' samples. The chain combines TRBV7-8 with TRBJ1-1; D possibly corresponds to TRBD1 (5 bases). This specimen consisted of PBMCs, obtained 100 days after allogeneic stem cell transplant. DNA for the CDR3: TGTGCCAGCTTAACGGGAGGGGCCACTGAAGCTTTCTTT. The encoded protein is CASLTGGATEAFF.